The 9 T cell receptor beta chains given below trace back to one sample, sequenced in a study of blood T cell repertoires in COVID-19. Method: immunoSEQ multiplex PCR; TCRdb's copy keeps in-frame clones and lacks some. Of about 330,000 clones listed, more than 75% are singletons. Sample: peripheral blood. These receptors all stem from a woman between 45 and 65 years old with active or convalescent COVID-19.

The rearrangement links TRBV7-2 to TRBJ2-5; 9 positions match TRBD2. Germline loops: CDR1 SGHTA, CDR2 FQGNSA. V shed 3 bases, J shed 7 bases, and the junction held 9 bases outside the gene matches. The CDR3 contains 15 residues. CDR3 in amino acids: CASSFGPGLAGTQYF. The CDR3 region has the DNA TGTGCCAGCAGCTTTGGGCCGGGACTAGCTGGGACCCAGTACTTC.

The chain recombines TRBV28 with TRBJ2-7; 7 bases fit TRBD1. Germline loops: CDR1 MDHEN, CDR2 SYDVKM. This CDR3 contains 14 residues. Trimming removed 6 bases from V and 0 bases from J; junction bases left unmatched: 5. The CDR3 spells CASRRGQVSYEQYF. The CDR3 DNA is TGTGCCAGCAGGCGAGGACAGGTCTCCTACGAGCAGTACTTC. Full variable domain (missing parts from reference TRBV28 and TRBJ2-7): DVKVTQSSRYLVKRTGEKVFLECVQDMDHENMFWYRQDPGLGLRLIYFSYDVKMKEKGDIPEGYSVSREKKERFSLILESASTNQTSMYLCASRRGQVSYEQYFGPGTRLTVT.

This clone was counted only a few times. The sample contains more than one DNA sequence encoding this CDR3. This chain links TRBV18 with TRBJ2-7; a possible D gene is TRBD2 (6 bases). V lost 0 bases to trimming and J lost 2 bases, with 8 bases between them. Germline V lookup: CDR1 KGHSH, CDR2 LQKENI. The CDR3 consists of 14 residues. CDR3 coding DNA: TGTGCCAGCTCACCACCGGGGGGAACCTACGAGCAGTACTTC. Protein sequence: CASSPPGGTYEQYF. The full variable domain, its missing parts supplied by reference TRBV18 and TRBJ2-7, is NAGVMQNPRHLVRRRGQEARLRCSPMKGHSHVYWYRQLPEEGLKFMVYLQKENIIDESGMPKERFSAEFPKEGPSILRIQQVVRGDSAAYFCASSPPGGTYEQYFGPGTRLTVT.

The V and J genes are TRBV28 and TRBJ1-1, with D hard to call. Per the germline V gene, CDR1 is MDHEN and CDR2 is SYDVKM. CDR3 size: 13 residues. V gave up 6 bases and J gave up 0 bases, with 8 bases separating them. The CDR3, as DNA: TGTGCCAGCAGCCCCTCCTTGAACACTGAAGCTTTCTTT. Translating gives CASSPSLNTEAFF.

The genes are TRBV30 and TRBJ1-6; 9 bases are shared with TRBD1. After removal of 2 bases from V and 7 bases from J, the junction contained 6 bases not matched to a gene. This CDR3 has 15 residues. Germline CDR1 GTSNPN, CDR2 SVGIG (reference sequence). CDR3 nucleotide sequence: TGTGCCTGGAGTCCCCCTGGGACAGGGAATTCACCCCTCCACTTT. Translation: CAWSPPGTGNSPLHF.

This sequence joins TRBV5-6 and TRBJ2-2; D is unclear. Trimming left V 4 bases short and J 1 base short, with 8 bases between. The CDR3 loop spans 14 amino acids. Germline assignment: CDR1 SGHDT and CDR2 YYEEEE. CDR3 protein: CASSTLENTGELFF. CDR3 nucleotides: TGTGCCAGCAGCACCTTAGAGAACACCGGGGAGCTGTTTTTT.

The chain recombines TRBV6-1 with TRBJ1-6; perhaps TRBD1 as D (6 bases). Per the germline V gene, CDR1 is MNHNS and CDR2 is SASEGT. The CDR3 is 13 residues long. V lost 3 bases and J lost 9, with 9 bases in between. CDR3 DNA: TGTGCCAGCAGTGACGGGGGGCCTTCACCCCTCCACTTT. Translation: CASSDGGPSPLHF.

The chain links TRBV7-3 to TRBJ2-6; a possible D gene is TRBD1 (6 bases). The CDR3 totals 16 residues. Germline CDR1 reads SGHTA; CDR2 reads FQGTGA. V was trimmed by 3 bases and J by 2 bases, leaving 11 bases between them. As DNA, the CDR3 is TGTGCCAGCAGCTTGCCTACAGGGACTGGGGCCAACGTCCTGACTTTC. Amino acid sequence: CASSLPTGTGANVLTF.

V and J are TRBV2 and TRBJ2-4; 7 positions match TRBD1. Germline loops: CDR1 SNHLY, CDR2 FYNNEI. This CDR3 region has 18 residues. The V segment lost 3 bases and the J segment 1 base; nucleotides outside the gene matches: 12. The CDR3 nucleotides read TGTGCCAGCAGTGACGGGGACAGCCCTAAGGCTGCCAAAAACATTCAGTACTTC. Protein: CASSDGDSPKAAKNIQYF.